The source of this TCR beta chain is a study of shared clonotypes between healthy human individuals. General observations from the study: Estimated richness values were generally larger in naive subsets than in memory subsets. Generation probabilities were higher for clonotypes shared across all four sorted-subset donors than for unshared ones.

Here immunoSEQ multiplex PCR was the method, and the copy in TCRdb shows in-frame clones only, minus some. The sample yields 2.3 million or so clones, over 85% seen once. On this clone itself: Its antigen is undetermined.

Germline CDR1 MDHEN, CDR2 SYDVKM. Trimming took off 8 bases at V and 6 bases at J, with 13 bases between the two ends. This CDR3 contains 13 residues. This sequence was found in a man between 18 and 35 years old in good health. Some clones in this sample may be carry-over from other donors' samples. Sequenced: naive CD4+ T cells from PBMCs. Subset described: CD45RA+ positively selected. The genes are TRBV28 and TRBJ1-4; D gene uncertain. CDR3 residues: CASRGRIHEKLFF. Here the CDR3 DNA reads TGTGCCAGCCGTGGGCGGATTCATGAAAAACTGTTTTTT.